The 10 T cell receptor beta chains given below trace back to one sample, sequenced in a study of molecular identifiers for immune sequencing clone quantification. From the PCR reads, TCRdb called clonotypes with MiXCR, one entry per CDR3 protein. The table records 100,000 or so distinct CDR3 sequences, around 37% of them present only once. The source material was naive CD8+ T cells from blood, with Jurkat cell RNA spiked in. Documented subset: FACS-sorted CD8+CD4-CCR7+CD45RA+ naive T cells. The receptors shown here come from a human donor in good health. Some libraries in this study had Jurkat cell RNA spiked in.

A word on this clonotype: This CDR3 is missing its conserved last phenylalanine or tryptophan, likely due to a read error. CDR3 sequence reads: CSAPTGGYEQYL. Written as DNA, the CDR3 is TGCAGTGCCCCTACGGGCGGGTACGAGCAGTACCTC. The chain recombines TRBV20-1 with TRBJ2-7, with D possibly TRBD2 on 5 matching bases. Trimming pared 6 bases from V and 4 bases from J, leaving 13 bases between. Germline CDR1 and CDR2: DFQATT and SNEGSKA (reference sequence). There are 12 residues in the CDR3.

This clonotype was found once. This chain joins TRBV12-3 or TRBV12-4 and TRBJ2-5; D call uncertain. Deletions cut 3 bases from V and 4 bases from J, with 6 bases between. The CDR3 contains 12 residues. The DNA for the CDR3 is TGTGCCAGCAGTTTTATGAGAGAGACCCAGTACTTC. It translates to CASSFMRETQYF.

At least ten counts were recorded for this clonotype. CDR3 nucleotide sequence: TGTGCCTCCCGGACTAGCGGGGCTTCCTACGAGCAGTACTTC. Translating gives CASRTSGASYEQYF. The genes are TRBV2 and TRBJ2-7; 12 positions agree with TRBD2. With 11 bases clipped from V and 1 base from J, the junction kept 6 bases outside the gene matches. This CDR3 has 14 amino acids. Germline V lookup: CDR1 SNHLY, CDR2 FYNNEI.

The gene calls are TRBV12-3 or TRBV12-4 and TRBJ2-5; no reliable D call. The CDR3 has 13 amino acids. V was clipped by 0 bases and J by 4 bases, with 6 bases between them. The CDR3, as DNA: TGTGCCAGCAGTTTAGCCTACTTAGAGACCCAGTACTTC. It yields the protein CASSLAYLETQYF.

The chain joins TRBV5-1 to TRBJ2-5, with 7 positions matching TRBD1. With V trimmed by 1 base and J by 1 base, 4 bases remained unmatched. Germline loops: CDR1 SGHRS, CDR2 YFSETQ. The CDR3 is 15 residues long. CDR3 region: CASSLRQGIQETQYF. The DNA for the CDR3 is TGCGCCAGCAGCTTGAGACAGGGCATCCAAGAGACCCAGTACTTC.

This clonotype was counted at least ten times. The V gene is TRBV12-3 or TRBV12-4, the J gene TRBJ2-7; D unresolved. The CDR3 consists of 12 residues. V gave up 7 bases and J gave up 5 bases, with 12 bases separating them. Here the CDR3 DNA reads TGTGCCAGCAACCGACCCGGCCACGAGCAGTACTTC. It yields the protein CASNRPGHEQYF.

Only one count was recorded for this clonotype. The chain carries TRBV6-5 and TRBJ1-5; D unclear. Trimming took 4 bases from V and 7 from J, leaving 11 bases between them. The CDR3 has 13 residues. In germline, CDR1 is MNHEY, CDR2 SVGAGI. This CDR3 reads CASSWFAGQPQHF. The CDR3 DNA is TGTGCCAGCAGTTGGTTTGCGGGGCAGCCCCAGCATTTT.

In this sample, this clonotype turned up a few times. In DNA, the CDR3 is TGTGCCAGCAGCTTTGGTGTCGGGACGTATAATCAGCCCCAGCATTTT. This codes for CASSFGVGTYNQPQHF. The V gene is TRBV13, the J gene TRBJ1-5; D perhaps matches TRBD1 (5 bases). V was clipped by 3 bases and J by 4 bases, with 16 bases between them. In germline, CDR1 is PRHDT, CDR2 FYEKMQ (reference sequence). The CDR3 sequence is 16 residues long.

This clonotype was counted only a few times. The chain is built from TRBV20-1 and TRBJ2-7, with TRBD2 identical over 15 bases. CDR1 DFQATT and CDR2 SNEGSKA come from the germline V gene (reference sequence). CDR3 length equals 15 residues. V shed 3 bases, J shed 4 bases, and the junction held 4 bases outside the gene matches. Here the CDR3 DNA reads TGCAGTGCTAGGTCCGGGACTAGCGGGGGGTACGAGCAGTACTTC. It encodes CSARSGTSGGYEQYF.

The rearrangement links TRBV11-2 to TRBJ2-1, with 13 bases aligning to TRBD2. Germline V gene data show CDR1 as SGHAT and CDR2 as FQNNGV. Trimming removed 4 bases from V and 1 base from J; junction bases left unmatched: 4. The CDR3 is 17 amino acids. CDR3 DNA: TGTGCCAGCAGCTCCCGGACTAGCGGGAGTTCCTACAATGAGCAGTTCTTC. Encoded protein: CASSSRTSGSSYNEQFF.